The clone carrying this TCR beta chain was seen repeatedly, ten times or more. The data derive from a study of T-cell reconstitution after alpha-beta-depleted transplantation in children. Unique molecular identifiers were built into the TCRbeta library. TCRdb reprocessed the PCR reads via MiXCR and lists one record per CDR3 protein. The sample shows about 690,000 distinct CDR3 sequences, approximately 16% of them seen only once. Trimming cost V 1 base and J 10 bases, with 10 bases left between them. The CDR3 consists of 12 residues. Germline lookup yields CDR1 SGHTA and CDR2 FQGNSA. The source is a human donor who donated a stem cell graft to a child with acute myeloid leukemia. The J gene is TRBJ1-1, the V gene TRBV7-2; D possibly corresponds to TRBD1 (6 bases). The starting material was PBMCs from the stem cell graft donor, obtained from the stem cell graft. The CDR3 loop is CASSLVRDTAFF. The CDR3 region has the DNA TGTGCCAGCAGCTTAGTTCGGGACACAGCTTTCTTT.